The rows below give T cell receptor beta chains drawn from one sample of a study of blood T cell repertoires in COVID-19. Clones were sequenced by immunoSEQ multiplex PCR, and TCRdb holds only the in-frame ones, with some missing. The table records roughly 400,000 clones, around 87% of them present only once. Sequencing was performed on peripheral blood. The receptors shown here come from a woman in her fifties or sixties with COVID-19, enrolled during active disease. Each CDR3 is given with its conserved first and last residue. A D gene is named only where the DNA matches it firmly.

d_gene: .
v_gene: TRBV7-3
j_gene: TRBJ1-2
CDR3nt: TGTGCCAGCAGCCCCCGTGGGCTCTCTGGCTACACCTTC
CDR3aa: CASSPRGLSGYTF

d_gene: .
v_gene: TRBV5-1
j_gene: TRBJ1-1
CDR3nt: TGCGCCAGCAGGGTGAGTGACACTGAAGCTTTCTTT
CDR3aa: CASRVSDTEAFF

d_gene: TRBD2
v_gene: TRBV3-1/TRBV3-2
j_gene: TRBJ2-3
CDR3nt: TGTGCCAGCAGCCCGGGACTAGCGGGGGGCCTTAGCACAGATACGCAGTATTTT
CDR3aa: CASSPGLAGGLSTDTQYF

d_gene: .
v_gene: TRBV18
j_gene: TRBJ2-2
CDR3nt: TGTGCCAGCTCACCAAGTATCGTCAGAAACACCGGGGAGCTGTTTTTT
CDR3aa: CASSPSIVRNTGELFF

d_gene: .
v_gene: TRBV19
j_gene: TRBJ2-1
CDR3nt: TGTGCCAGTAGTATAGACGAGTACAATGAGCAGTTCTTC
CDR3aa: CASSIDEYNEQFF

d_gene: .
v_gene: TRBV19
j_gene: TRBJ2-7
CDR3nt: TGTGCCAGTAGTATAACAGGAATTACGTCCTACGAGCAGTACTTC
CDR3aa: CASSITGITSYEQYF

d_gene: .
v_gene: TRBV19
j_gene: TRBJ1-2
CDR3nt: TGTGCCAGTACCTCGGACACTCGTATGAACTATGGCTACACCTTC
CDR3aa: CASTSDTRMNYGYTF

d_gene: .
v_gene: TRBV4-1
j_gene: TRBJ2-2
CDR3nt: TGCGCCAGCAGCCATACAGGGTCTTTGACCGGGGAGCTGTTTTTT
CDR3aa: CASSHTGSLTGELFF

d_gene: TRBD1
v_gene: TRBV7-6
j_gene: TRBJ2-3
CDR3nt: TGTGCCAGCAGCTTATCGGGGACAGCCCCGGTTACGCAGTATTTT
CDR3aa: CASSLSGTAPVTQYF

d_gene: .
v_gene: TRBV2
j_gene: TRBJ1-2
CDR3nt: TGTGCCAGCAGTGAGACAGCCTCTAACTATGGCTACACCTTC
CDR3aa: CASSETASNYGYTF

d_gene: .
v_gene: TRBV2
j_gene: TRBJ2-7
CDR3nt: TGTGCCAGCACGGGTCAGGGGCAGCCTTCCTACGAGCAGTACTTC
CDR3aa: CASTGQGQPSYEQYF

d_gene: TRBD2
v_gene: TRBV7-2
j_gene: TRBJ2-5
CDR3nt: TGTGCCAGCAGCCGCAGGGAGGGAGAGACCCAGTACTTC
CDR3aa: CASSRREGETQYF

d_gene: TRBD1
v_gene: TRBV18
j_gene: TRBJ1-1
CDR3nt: TGTGCCAGCTCACACTCCGCCAGGGGGCAAACTGAAGCTTTCTTT
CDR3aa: CASSHSARGQTEAFF

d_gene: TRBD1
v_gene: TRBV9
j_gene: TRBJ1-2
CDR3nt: TGTGCCAGCAGCGTAGCCCGGACAGGGGGCGTCTATGGCTACACCTTC
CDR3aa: CASSVARTGGVYGYTF

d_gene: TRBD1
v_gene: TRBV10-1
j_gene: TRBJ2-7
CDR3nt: TGCGCCAGCAGTGAGAGGGCGTGCGGACAGGGGTACGAGCAGTACTTC
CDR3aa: CASSERACGQGYEQYF

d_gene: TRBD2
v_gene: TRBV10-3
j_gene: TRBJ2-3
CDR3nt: TGTGCCATCATGGGGGGGGGCACAGATACGCAGTATTTT
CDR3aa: CAIMGGGTDTQYF